A single sample is the source of the 31 T cell receptor beta chains below, sequenced in a study of response to subunit inactivated influenza vaccine. MiXCR, run by TCRdb on the RT-PCR reads, gives a single entry per CDR3 protein. The data contain 400,000 to 550,000 distinct CDR3 sequences, 25% of them singletons. The material was CD4+ T cells sorted from PBMCs, obtained 5 days after vaccination. The source is a man in his fifties who received an inactivated influenza vaccine.

This clonotype was seen only a few times. CDR3 in amino acids: CASSYPPSGRGWRNEQFF. CDR3 sequence (DNA): TGTGCCAGCAGTTATCCCCCTAGCGGGAGAGGGTGGCGTAATGAGCAGTTCTTC. This chain joins TRBV6-2 or TRBV6-3 and TRBJ2-1; 10 bases match TRBD2. Germline CDR1 MNHEY, CDR2 SVGEGT. This CDR3 is 18 amino acids long. With 3 bases clipped from V and 7 bases from J, the junction kept 15 bases outside the gene matches.

This clonotype was counted only a few times. The chain links TRBV28 to TRBJ1-1; D ambiguous. Germline lookup yields CDR1 MDHEN and CDR2 SYDVKM. V was shortened by 6 bases and J by 2 bases, with 10 bases between the two germline ends. This CDR3 comprises 13 residues. The CDR3 loop reads CASSDGINTEAFF. In DNA form, the CDR3 reads TGTGCCAGCAGCGACGGAATAAACACTGAAGCTTTCTTT.

Many counts were recorded for this clonotype. CDR3 in DNA: TGTGCCAGCAGGGGGGGGGCTAGCGGGAGACTTGGCTCCGAGCAGTACTTC. Protein sequence: CASRGGASGRLGSEQYF. The V and J genes are TRBV7-9 and TRBJ2-7, with TRBD2 matching over 10 bases. The CDR3 has 17 amino acids. CDR1 and CDR2 (germline): SEHNR, FQNEAQ (reference sequence). V was clipped by 6 bases and J by 6 bases; unmatched bases: 17.

A few counts support this clonotype. The chain uses TRBV3-1 and TRBJ1-2, with D unclear. V was cut by 0 bases and J by 4 bases, with 6 bases left in between. The CDR3 extends over 13 amino acids. Germline CDR1 LGHDT, CDR2 YNNKEL (reference sequence). As DNA, the CDR3 is TGTGCCAGCAGCCAAGAACAGCTCTATGGCTACACCTTC. Its translation: CASSQEQLYGYTF. The entire variable domain, with the rest obtained from reference TRBV3-1 and TRBJ1-2, is as follows: DTAVSQTPKYLVTQMGNDKSIKCEQNLGHDTMYWYKQDSKKFLKIMFSYNNKELIINETVPNRFSPKSPDKAHLNLHINSLELGDSAVYFCASSQEQLYGYTFGSGTRLTVV.

This chain connects TRBV4-3 to TRBJ2-2; D not certain. The CDR3 spans 15 residues. Germline CDR1 is LGHNA and CDR2 is YSLEER. V lost 2 bases and J lost 4, with 11 bases in between. The CDR3 region is CASSQSRASTGELFF. The CDR3 DNA sequence: TGCGCCAGCAGCCAAAGTAGGGCTTCCACCGGGGAGCTGTTTTTT.

As DNA, the CDR3 is TGTGCCAGCTCACCGTCCGTGGATAGGAGCCAAAAGTACTTC. This sequence encodes CASSPSVDRSQKYF. This chain joins TRBV18 and TRBJ2-7; D unresolved. The germline gives CDR1 KGHSH, CDR2 LQKENI. Trimming cost V 3 bases and J 11 bases, with 20 bases left between them. The CDR3 is 14 amino acids.

This clonotype was counted a few times. As DNA, the CDR3 is TGCGCCAGCAGCTTGGGACTCGCGAGTGAGGAGACCCAGTACTTC. It is translated as CASSLGLASEETQYF. The chain has TRBV5-1 and TRBJ2-5; D unclear. Germline V gene sequence: CDR1 SGHRS, CDR2 YFSETQ. The germline V and J ends were trimmed by 0 bases and 5 bases, with 14 bases remaining between them. The CDR3 consists of 15 residues.

The V gene is TRBV10-3, the J gene TRBJ1-5, with D perhaps TRBD1 (6 bases). The germline V and J ends were trimmed by 6 bases and 1 base, with 13 bases remaining between them. The CDR3 covers 15 residues. Germline assignment: CDR1 ENHRY and CDR2 SYGVKD. CDR3 amino acids: CAIREGGASNQPQHF. For the CDR3, the DNA is TGTGCCATCAGGGAGGGGGGGGCAAGCAATCAGCCCCAGCATTTT.

The V gene is TRBV20-1, the J gene TRBJ1-4; perhaps TRBD1 as D (5 bases). The ends were cut back, 0 bases at V and 5 bases at J, with 16 bases in the middle. Germline loops: CDR1 DFQATT, CDR2 SNEGSKA (reference sequence). The CDR3 covers 16 residues. CDR3: CSARDPRWGGNEKLFF. In nucleotides, the CDR3 is TGCAGTGCTAGAGATCCCCGGTGGGGCGGGAATGAAAAACTGTTTTTT.

The CDR3 loop is CASSWALGGTDTQYF. As DNA, the CDR3 is TGCGCCAGCAGCTGGGCCTTGGGTGGCACAGATACGCAGTATTTT. The chain employs TRBV5-1 and TRBJ2-3, with unresolved D. V was clipped by 3 bases and J by 1 base, with 12 bases between them. The CDR3 sequence is 15 residues long. Germline loops: CDR1 SGHRS, CDR2 YFSETQ.

In its sample, this clonotype was seen many times. The rearrangement uses TRBV12-3 or TRBV12-4 and TRBJ2-7, with 9 bases fitting TRBD1. The CDR3 sequence is 14 residues long. J lost 3 bases, V lost 3 bases, and 3 bases had no gene match. CDR3 in amino acids: CASSFRDRVYEQYF. The CDR3 nucleotides are TGTGCCAGCAGTTTTCGGGACAGGGTCTACGAGCAGTACTTC.

This clonotype came up a few times. This rearrangement joins TRBV10-3 to TRBJ2-1; 10 nucleotides match TRBD2. Trimming took 4 bases from V and 6 from J; bases not matched to a gene: 3. The germline gives CDR1 ENHRY, CDR2 SYGVKD. The CDR3 length is 14 residues. CDR3 DNA sequence: TGTGCCATCAGTGGTCTAGCGGGAGTCAATGAGCAGTTCTTC. It is translated as CAISGLAGVNEQFF.

This clonotype has only a few counts. This chain connects TRBV12-3 or TRBV12-4 to TRBJ1-5, with a possible D match to TRBD1 (5 bases). This CDR3 has 15 amino acids. The ends were cut back, 1 base at V and 6 bases at J, with 13 bases in the middle. This CDR3 is CASSLGRGGGQPQHF. In DNA form, the CDR3 reads TGTGCCAGCAGTTTAGGACGGGGCGGAGGTCAGCCCCAGCATTTT.

This chain links TRBV28 with TRBJ2-5; TRBD2 is a possible D gene (5 bases). Deletions cut 6 bases from V and 1 base from J, with 12 bases between. The CDR3 contains 14 residues. Germline loops: CDR1 MDHEN, CDR2 SYDVKM. The CDR3, as DNA: TGTGCCAGCAGCCCGCGGGTGGTCCAAGAGACCCAGTACTTC. Translation: CASSPRVVQETQYF.

This chain connects TRBV5-1 to TRBJ2-2, with 7 bases matching TRBD1. The V gene end was trimmed by 3 bases and the J gene end by 6 bases; junction bases not matched to a gene: 11. The CDR3 spans 16 residues. Per germline, CDR1 SGHRS and CDR2 YFSETQ. The CDR3 region has the DNA TGCGCCAGCAGCTCGGCCGCACAGGGGTTGTCCGGGGAGCTGTTTTTT. Protein: CASSSAAQGLSGELFF. The full variable domain, completed using reference TRBV5-1 and TRBJ2-2, is KAGVTQTPRYLIKTRGQQVTLSCSPISGHRSVSWYQQTPGQGLQFLFEYFSETQRNKGNFPGRFSGRQFSNSRSEMNVSTLELGDSALYLCASSSAAQGLSGELFFGEGSRLTVL.

This clonotype has more than one count but fewer than ten. The chain couples TRBV6-4 to TRBJ2-1; weak D call: TRBD2 (6 bases). V was pared by 2 bases and J by 8 bases, with 22 bases between. Germline loops: CDR1 MRHNA, CDR2 SNTAGT. The CDR3 runs to 17 residues. This chain's CDR3 is CASSDEASGGMGDEQFF. The CDR3 DNA reads as TGTGCCAGCAGTGACGAAGCCTCCGGGGGTATGGGGGATGAGCAGTTCTTC.

There are a few counts of this clonotype. This chain links TRBV5-1 with TRBJ2-7, with 9 bases that match TRBD2. V dropped 1 base and J dropped 3; count of bases not matched to a gene: 2. The CDR3 length is 14 residues. CDR1 SGHRS and CDR2 YFSETQ come from the germline V gene. CDR3 coding DNA: TGCGCCAGCAGCTTGCTAGCGGGACTCTACGAGCAGTACTTC. As protein: CASSLLAGLYEQYF.

In its sample, this clonotype was seen a few times. The chain has TRBV7-9 and TRBJ2-1, with D uncertain. V lost 2 bases and J 1 base, leaving 15 bases between the germline ends. Germline CDR1 is SEHNR and CDR2 is FQNEAQ (reference sequence). The CDR3 loop spans 17 amino acids. The CDR3 DNA reads TGTGCCAGCAGCTTATTGCCAGACCCCTTATCCTACAATGAGCAGTTCTTC. Translated, it gives CASSLLPDPLSYNEQFF.

This clonotype was found a few times. The rearrangement joins TRBV7-2 to TRBJ2-5, with D perhaps assigned TRBD1 or TRBD2 (5 bases each). Trimming took 4 bases from V and 4 from J, leaving 13 bases between them. The germline V gene has CDR1 SGHTA and CDR2 FQGNSA. The CDR3 loop spans 14 amino acids. The CDR3 nucleotides read TGTGCCAGCAGCTCGGGACCCCGGGCAGAGACCCAGTACTTC. This translates into CASSSGPRAETQYF. Supplemented by reference TRBV7-2 and TRBJ2-5, the full variable domain reads GAGVSQSPSNKVTEKGKDVELRCDPISGHTALYWYRQSLGQGLEFLIYFQGNSAPDKSGLPSDRFSAERTGGSVSTLTIQRTQQEDSAVYLCASSSGPRAETQYFGPGTRLLVL.

This clonotype was seen a few times. The CDR3 coding sequence is TGCAGTGCTAGCCGCGCATCCGAGCAGTACTTC. It specifies CSASRASEQYF. The gene calls are TRBV20-1 and TRBJ2-7; D remains unclear. Germline V gene sequence: CDR1 DFQATT, CDR2 SNEGSKA (reference sequence). The CDR3 length is 11 residues. V lost 3 bases and J lost 6, with 9 bases in between.

This chain links TRBV24-1 with TRBJ2-1, with TRBD2 matching 12 bases. This CDR3 is built from 15 residues. V shed 9 bases and J 3 bases; nucleotides not matched to a gene: 5. Germline V gene sequence: CDR1 KGHDR, CDR2 SFDVKD. CDR3 coding DNA: TGTGCCACCGGCCGACTAGCGGGGGTCTACAATGAGCAGTTCTTC. Its protein product is CATGRLAGVYNEQFF.

The chain combines TRBV7-6 with TRBJ2-3, with 7 bases lining up with TRBD2. This CDR3 has 16 amino acids. V dropped 1 base and J dropped 4; count of bases not matched to a gene: 8. Germline CDR1 SGHVS, CDR2 FNYEAQ. The CDR3 loop reads CASSLGGGSSADTQYF. CDR3 bases: TGTGCCAGCAGCTTAGGGGGCGGGAGTTCGGCAGATACGCAGTATTTT.

This clonotype has only a few counts. This chain uses TRBV4-3 with TRBJ1-6; D uncertain. This CDR3 contains 16 residues. V was clipped by 0 bases and J by 8 bases, with 14 bases between them. Germline V gene data show CDR1 as LGHNA and CDR2 as YSLEER. CDR3 region: CASSQDPPGGHSPLHF. As DNA, the CDR3 is TGCGCCAGCAGCCAAGATCCCCCGGGAGGGCATTCACCCCTCCACTTT.

The J gene is TRBJ2-5, the V gene TRBV7-6; D is perhaps TRBD2 (5 bases). Looked up from germline, CDR1 is SGHVS and CDR2 is FNYEAQ. This CDR3 spans 15 amino acids. V was trimmed by 8 bases and J by 4 bases, leaving 20 bases between them. The CDR3 loop reads CASAPWASGRETQYF. CDR3 in DNA: TGTGCCAGCGCGCCTTGGGCTAGTGGGAGAGAGACCCAGTACTTC.

This clonotype was seen many times. The V call is TRBV4-2, the J call TRBJ1-2, with 7 nucleotides matching TRBD1. This CDR3 contains 15 residues. CDR1 and CDR2 (germline): LGHNA, YNFKEQ. Trimming cost V 2 bases and J 2 bases; bases outside gene matches: 5. CDR3 amino acids: CASSQPGQANYGYTF. The DNA of the CDR3 is TGTGCCAGCAGCCAACCCGGACAGGCGAACTATGGCTACACCTTC.

This clonotype has a handful of counts. The chain carries TRBV20-1 and TRBJ2-3; 9 positions match TRBD2. Germline lookup yields CDR1 DFQATT and CDR2 SNEGSKA (reference sequence). The trim removed 3 bases at V and 3 bases at J, leaving 4 bases unmatched. This CDR3 comprises 14 residues. The CDR3 loop is CSARRGGSTDTQYF. The CDR3 DNA follows: TGCAGTGCTAGGCGGGGGGGATCGACAGATACGCAGTATTTT.

The V call is TRBV20-1, the J call TRBJ2-7; 10 nucleotides align to TRBD2. Germline CDR1 is DFQATT and CDR2 is SNEGSKA (reference sequence). There are 16 residues in the CDR3. V dropped 6 bases and J dropped 7; count of bases not matched to a gene: 18. The CDR3 nucleotides are TGCAGTGCCCCCCGATGGAGCGGGAGGGCCCCCAGGGAGCAGTACTTC. Translation gives CSAPRWSGRAPREQYF.

V usage is TRBV24-1 and J usage is TRBJ2-1; TRBD1 aligns across 9 bases. V lost 1 base to trimming and J lost 3 bases; unmatched junction nucleotides: 6. The CDR3 covers 17 residues. Germline V lookup: CDR1 KGHDR, CDR2 SFDVKD. In nucleotides, the CDR3 is TGTGCCACCAGTGATTTCCGAGGACAGGGGAGCTACAATGAGCAGTTCTTC. Protein product: CATSDFRGQGSYNEQFF.

The rearrangement uses TRBV7-9 and TRBJ1-4; 8 nucleotides match TRBD1. The J segment lost 7 bases and the V segment lost 3 bases, leaving 7 bases of the junction unmatched. The germline V gene has CDR1 SEHNR and CDR2 FQNEAQ (reference sequence). The CDR3 is 15 residues long. This chain's CDR3 is CASSFAGGDREKLFF. CDR3 coding DNA: TGTGCCAGCAGCTTCGCAGGGGGCGATCGTGAAAAACTGTTTTTT.

This clonotype was detected only a few times. The V gene is TRBV4-2, the J gene TRBJ2-7; 13 bases line up with TRBD2. The CDR3 is made up of 13 amino acids. J lost 7 bases, V lost 6 bases, and 3 bases had no gene match. CDR1 is LGHNA, CDR2 YNFKEQ, per germline. CDR3 amino acids: CASRGTSGEEQYF. The CDR3 DNA sequence: TGTGCCAGCAGGGGGACTAGCGGGGAGGAGCAGTACTTC.

J is TRBJ2-5 and V is TRBV5-1; tentative D call: TRBD2 (6 bases). V was clipped by 4 bases and J by 6 bases, with 16 bases between them. Looked up from germline, CDR1 is SGHRS and CDR2 is YFSETQ. CDR3 length: 14 amino acids. This CDR3 reads CASSSRLGVKTQYF. For the CDR3, the DNA is TGCGCCAGCAGCAGTAGACTAGGAGTAAAGACCCAGTACTTC.